A selection of T cell receptor beta chains follows, all from one sample in a study of T cells in Graves' hyperthyroidism and ophthalmopathy. TCRdb re-derived calls from the multiplex PCR reads in MiXCR, one entry per CDR3 protein. Counted here are fewer than 850,000 distinct CDR3 sequences, 17% occurring once; the ten biggest clones make up about 14%. Sequenced input: blood. The source is a man aged 45 to 65 with Graves' hyperthyroidism. Each CDR3 is given with its conserved first and last residue. The D gene is left open where the match is weak. Clone size is not always given. Where it is, it says once, few, many or a class for expanded clones.

v_call: TRBV6-1
j_call: TRBJ2-1
d_call: TRBD2
clone_size: -
cdr3_aa: CASRKDSGPYNEQFF
cdr3_nt: TGTGCCAGCAGGAAGGATAGCGGGCCCTACAATGAGCAGTTCTTC

v_call: TRBV6-2/TRBV6-3
j_call: TRBJ2-1
d_call: -
clone_size: once
cdr3_aa: CAILDPYRNNEQFF
cdr3_nt: TGTGCCATCCTCGACCCATACAGGAACAATGAGCAGTTCTTC

v_call: TRBV25-1
j_call: TRBJ2-1
d_call: -
clone_size: few
cdr3_aa: CASIPPRGEGNEQFF
cdr3_nt: TGTGCCAGCATCCCCCCCCGGGGTGAGGGCAATGAGCAGTTCTTC

v_call: TRBV2
j_call: TRBJ2-7
d_call: -
clone_size: few
cdr3_aa: CASGRTLLTWEQYF
cdr3_nt: TGTGCCAGCGGCCGGACATTGCTAACGTGGGAGCAGTACTTC

v_call: TRBV25-1
j_call: TRBJ2-5
d_call: TRBD1
clone_size: few
cdr3_aa: CASRGTARETQYF
cdr3_nt: TGTGCCAGCAGAGGGACAGCGAGGGAGACCCAGTACTTC

v_call: TRBV11-2
j_call: TRBJ2-1
d_call: -
clone_size: -
cdr3_aa: CASSHQPEQFF
cdr3_nt: TGTGCCAGCAGCCACCAACCTGAGCAGTTCTTC

v_call: TRBV25-1
j_call: TRBJ1-1
d_call: -
clone_size: -
cdr3_aa: CASSLFPRNTEAFF
cdr3_nt: TGTGCCAGCAGTTTATTTCCCAGGAACACTGAAGCTTTCTTT

v_call: TRBV28
j_call: TRBJ2-1
d_call: TRBD2
clone_size: many
cdr3_aa: CASSLQTGLAGNNEQFF
cdr3_nt: TGTGCCAGCAGCCTACAGACGGGACTAGCGGGGAACAATGAGCAGTTCTTC

v_call: TRBV5-5
j_call: TRBJ1-2
d_call: -
clone_size: few
cdr3_aa: CASRWTVDYGYTF
cdr3_nt: TGTGCCAGCAGATGGACAGTGGACTATGGCTACACCTTC

v_call: TRBV27
j_call: TRBJ2-7
d_call: -
clone_size: -
cdr3_aa: CASRLGVSYEQYF
cdr3_nt: TGTGCCAGCAGACTTGGAGTTTCCTACGAGCAGTACTTC

v_call: TRBV20-1
j_call: TRBJ2-7
d_call: TRBD2
clone_size: few
cdr3_aa: CSADRPGLAFPSYEQYF
cdr3_nt: TGCAGTGCTGACAGGCCGGGACTAGCATTCCCTAGCTACGAGCAGTACTTC

v_call: TRBV24-1
j_call: TRBJ2-1
d_call: TRBD2
clone_size: few
cdr3_aa: CATSDFSSGAYNEQFF
cdr3_nt: TGTGCCACCAGTGATTTTTCTAGCGGGGCCTACAATGAGCAGTTCTTC

v_call: TRBV2
j_call: TRBJ1-5
d_call: -
clone_size: -
cdr3_aa: CASAPGISNQPQHF
cdr3_nt: TGTGCCAGCGCTCCGGGAATTAGCAATCAGCCCCAGCATTTT

v_call: TRBV6-1
j_call: TRBJ2-3
d_call: -
clone_size: many
cdr3_aa: CASSEVGGPDTQYF
cdr3_nt: TGTGCCAGCAGTGAAGTGGGGGGACCAGATACGCAGTATTTT

v_call: TRBV6-2/TRBV6-3
j_call: TRBJ2-5
d_call: TRBD1
clone_size: -
cdr3_aa: CASSYSPHYRGETQYF
cdr3_nt: TGTGCCAGCAGTTACTCCCCGCATTACAGGGGTGAGACCCAGTACTTC

v_call: TRBV28
j_call: TRBJ2-7
d_call: TRBD1
clone_size: many
cdr3_aa: CASSSGQGLDEQYF
cdr3_nt: TGTGCCAGCAGTTCGGGACAGGGTCTCGACGAGCAGTACTTC

v_call: TRBV5-1
j_call: TRBJ1-1
d_call: -
clone_size: many
cdr3_aa: CASSLGRDLTEAFF
cdr3_nt: TGCGCCAGCAGCCTGGGCAGGGACCTAACTGAAGCTTTCTTT

v_call: TRBV28
j_call: TRBJ2-7
d_call: TRBD1
clone_size: many
cdr3_aa: CASSGAGTGDYEQYF
cdr3_nt: TGTGCCAGCAGTGGGGCCGGGACAGGGGACTACGAGCAGTACTTC

v_call: TRBV6-2/TRBV6-3
j_call: TRBJ2-1
d_call: -
clone_size: -
cdr3_aa: CASSYSPLRYNEQFF
cdr3_nt: TGTGCCAGCAGTTACTCCCCGCTCAGGTACAATGAGCAGTTCTTC

v_call: TRBV2
j_call: TRBJ2-1
d_call: TRBD2
clone_size: once
cdr3_aa: CASGGTITEQFF
cdr3_nt: TGTGCCAGCGGGGGGACTATAACTGAGCAGTTCTTC

v_call: TRBV12-3/TRBV12-4
j_call: TRBJ2-1
d_call: TRBD2
clone_size: -
cdr3_aa: CASSVGVTSGRRSEQFF
cdr3_nt: TGTGCCAGCAGTGTGGGGGTGACTAGCGGGAGGAGGAGTGAGCAGTTCTTC

v_call: TRBV9
j_call: TRBJ1-1
d_call: -
clone_size: many
cdr3_aa: CASSPVTANTEAFF
cdr3_nt: TGTGCCAGCAGCCCCGTCACCGCGAACACTGAAGCTTTCTTT

v_call: TRBV7-9
j_call: TRBJ2-3
d_call: -
clone_size: many
cdr3_aa: CASSLSPDTQYF
cdr3_nt: TGTGCCAGCTCACTCTCCCCAGATACGCAGTATTTT

v_call: TRBV11-2
j_call: TRBJ2-1
d_call: TRBD2
clone_size: many
cdr3_aa: CASSDLAGLINEQFF
cdr3_nt: TGTGCCAGCAGCGACCTAGCGGGATTGATTAATGAGCAGTTCTTC

v_call: TRBV7-3
j_call: TRBJ2-7
d_call: TRBD1
clone_size: many
cdr3_aa: CASSPGQGIDEQYF
cdr3_nt: TGTGCCAGCAGCCCGGGACAGGGGATCGACGAGCAGTACTTC

v_call: TRBV12-3/TRBV12-4
j_call: TRBJ2-1
d_call: -
clone_size: many
cdr3_aa: CASSLKVHSYNEQFF
cdr3_nt: TGTGCCAGCAGTTTAAAGGTGCACTCCTACAATGAGCAGTTCTTC

v_call: TRBV27
j_call: TRBJ2-3
d_call: -
clone_size: many
cdr3_aa: CASGTGYTDTQYF
cdr3_nt: TGTGCCAGCGGTACAGGGTACACAGATACGCAGTATTTT

v_call: TRBV6-4
j_call: TRBJ1-2
d_call: -
clone_size: -
cdr3_aa: CASSESGVDGYTF
cdr3_nt: TGTGCCAGCAGTGAATCAGGGGTTGATGGCTACACCTTC

v_call: TRBV28
j_call: TRBJ1-5
d_call: -
clone_size: many
cdr3_aa: CASRMNQPQHF
cdr3_nt: TGTGCCAGCAGGATGAATCAGCCCCAGCATTTT

v_call: TRBV15
j_call: TRBJ1-4
d_call: -
clone_size: many
cdr3_aa: CATSRDSATNEKLFF
cdr3_nt: TGTGCCACCAGCAGAGACAGTGCAACTAATGAAAAACTGTTTTTT

v_call: TRBV5-1
j_call: TRBJ2-5
d_call: TRBD1
clone_size: -
cdr3_aa: CASSLDRTGIGTQYF
cdr3_nt: TGCGCCAGCAGCTTGGATCGGACAGGGATAGGGACCCAGTACTTC

v_call: TRBV19
j_call: TRBJ1-2
d_call: -
clone_size: few
cdr3_aa: CASSPSGGYGYTF
cdr3_nt: TGTGCCAGTAGCCCCTCAGGCGGCTATGGCTACACCTTC

v_call: TRBV29-1
j_call: TRBJ2-7
d_call: TRBD2
clone_size: many
cdr3_aa: CSVDSSGGVSYEQYF
cdr3_nt: TGCAGCGTTGACTCAAGCGGGGGCGTCTCCTACGAGCAGTACTTC

v_call: TRBV11-2
j_call: TRBJ2-2
d_call: -
clone_size: few
cdr3_aa: CASGLWGSNTGELFF
cdr3_nt: TGTGCCAGCGGCCTCTGGGGGTCGAACACCGGGGAGCTGTTTTTT

v_call: TRBV7-9
j_call: TRBJ2-3
d_call: TRBD1
clone_size: -
cdr3_aa: CASSLSNSGTGKGDTQYF
cdr3_nt: TGTGCCAGCAGCTTATCAAACTCCGGGACAGGGAAGGGAGATACGCAGTATTTT

v_call: TRBV11-3
j_call: TRBJ2-1
d_call: -
clone_size: many
cdr3_aa: CASSFGPSVQFF
cdr3_nt: TGTGCCAGCAGCTTTGGACCCTCCGTTCAGTTCTTC

v_call: TRBV28
j_call: TRBJ1-4
d_call: -
clone_size: many
cdr3_aa: CASSGDGLGEKLFF
cdr3_nt: TGTGCCAGCAGCGGGGACGGTTTAGGGGAAAAACTGTTTTTT

v_call: TRBV27
j_call: TRBJ1-2
d_call: -
clone_size: once
cdr3_aa: CASSGNRVSGYTF
cdr3_nt: TGTGCCAGCAGTGGCAACAGGGTTTCTGGCTACACCTTC

v_call: TRBV28
j_call: TRBJ2-7
d_call: TRBD2
clone_size: -
cdr3_aa: CASREAGATKLAGGEEQYF
cdr3_nt: TGTGCCAGCAGGGAGGCAGGAGCTACTAAACTAGCGGGAGGGGAAGAGCAGTACTTC

v_call: TRBV2
j_call: TRBJ2-5
d_call: -
clone_size: many
cdr3_aa: CASSQRRGETQYF
cdr3_nt: TGTGCCAGCAGTCAGCGGAGGGGAGAGACCCAGTACTTC